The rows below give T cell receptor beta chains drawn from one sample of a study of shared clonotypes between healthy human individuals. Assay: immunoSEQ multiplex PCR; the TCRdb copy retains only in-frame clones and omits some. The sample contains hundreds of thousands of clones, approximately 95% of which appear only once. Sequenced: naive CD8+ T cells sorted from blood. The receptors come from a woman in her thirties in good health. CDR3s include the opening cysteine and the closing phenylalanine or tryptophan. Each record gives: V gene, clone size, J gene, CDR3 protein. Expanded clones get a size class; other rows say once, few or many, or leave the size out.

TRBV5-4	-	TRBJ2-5	CASSPGVAGDLETQYF
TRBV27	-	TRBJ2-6	CASSVAFSGANVLTF
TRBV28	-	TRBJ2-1	CASSPVGYGNEQFF
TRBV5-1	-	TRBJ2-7	CAVKTSAGEQYF
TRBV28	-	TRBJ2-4	CASIARGPGNIQYF
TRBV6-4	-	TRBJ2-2	CANRTSGSFTGELFF
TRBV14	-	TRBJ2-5	CASSPKRGVSETQYF
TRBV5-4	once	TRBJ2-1	CASSWGSNEQFF
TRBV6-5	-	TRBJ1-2	CASTPLGPLYGYTF
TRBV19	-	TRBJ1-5	CASSIDRQGILQPQHF
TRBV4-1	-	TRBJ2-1	CASSQDLGNNEQFF
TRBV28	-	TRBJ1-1	CASSWELMNTEAFF
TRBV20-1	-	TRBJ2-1	CSARVGNEQFF
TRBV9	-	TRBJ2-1	CASSVGRVNYNEQFF
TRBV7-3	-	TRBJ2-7	CASSLMGADEQYF
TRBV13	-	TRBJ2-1	CASSDRLLAEGGNEQFF